Below are 10 T cell receptor beta chains sequenced from a single sample in a study of T cells after yellow fever vaccination. A single record per CDR3 protein comes from TCRdb applying MiXCR to the 5' RACE reads. The sample holds 300,000 to 400,000 distinct CDR3 sequences, more than 8.5% seen once. The sample was PBMCs, taken on the day of the first yellow fever vaccination. The receptors were gathered from a man aged 18 to 29 who received the YFV17D yellow fever vaccine.

The table lists this clonotype with a few counts. This sequence joins TRBV19 and TRBJ2-3, with unresolved D. The CDR3 has 14 amino acids. With 3 bases removed from V and 3 bases from J, the gap between germline ends came to 10 bases. Germline V gene sequence: CDR1 LNHDA, CDR2 SQIVND (reference sequence). CDR3 amino acids: CASSIVADTDTQYF. CDR3 DNA sequence: TGTGCCAGTAGTATCGTGGCGGATACAGATACGCAGTATTTT.

The V gene is TRBV5-1, the J gene TRBJ2-7, with 12 bases identical to TRBD2. Trimming cost V 4 bases and J 3 bases; bases outside gene matches: 5. The CDR3 is 15 amino acids. CDR1 is SGHRS, CDR2 YFSETQ, per germline. The CDR3 is CASSTTSGGNYEQYF. The CDR3 DNA reads TGCGCCAGCAGCACGACTAGCGGGGGAAACTACGAGCAGTACTTC.

The rearrangement links TRBV5-1 to TRBJ2-5; D gene uncertain. The CDR3 length is 12 residues. The V gene lost 4 bases and the J gene lost 3 bases, with 7 bases spanning the gap. Germline assignment: CDR1 SGHRS and CDR2 YFSETQ. CDR3 sequence reads: CASSSGEETQYF. The CDR3 region has the DNA TGCGCCAGCAGCAGTGGAGAAGAGACCCAGTACTTC.

This chain joins TRBV5-4 and TRBJ1-1, with a weak D call TRBD1 (5 bases). This CDR3 has 13 residues. Germline V gene data show CDR1 as SGHNT and CDR2 as YYREEE (reference sequence). Trimming removed 10 bases from V and 6 bases from J, with 19 bases in between. CDR3 sequence (DNA): TGTGCCGGCCGATGGGGGGGTCTCGCTGAAGCTTTCTTT. The encoded protein is CAGRWGGLAEAFF.

The chain is built from TRBV6-2 or TRBV6-3 and TRBJ1-5; perhaps TRBD1 as D (6 bases). This CDR3 contains 15 residues. Trimming cost V 6 bases and J 0 bases, with 12 bases left between them. CDR1 is MNHEY and CDR2 is SVGEGT in the germline V gene. The CDR3 region has the DNA TGTGCCAGCAGCTTGACAGGAAATAGCAATCAGCCCCAGCATTTT. Translation: CASSLTGNSNQPQHF.

This clonotype was found many times. V is TRBV5-1 and J is TRBJ2-6, with TRBD1 matching over 9 bases. Germline V CDR1 and CDR2: SGHRS, YFSETQ. V lost 5 bases to trimming and J lost 1 base; unmatched junction nucleotides: 10. The CDR3 has 18 residues. The CDR3 here is CASRSSGTGPSGANVLTF. The CDR3 DNA reads TGCGCCAGCAGATCTTCCGGGACAGGGCCTTCTGGGGCCAACGTCCTGACTTTC.

This chain uses TRBV7-9 with TRBJ2-3, with 9 positions matching TRBD2. The CDR3 consists of 15 residues. Per the germline V gene, CDR1 is SEHNR and CDR2 is FQNEAQ (reference sequence). J lost 14 bases, V lost 0 bases, and 12 bases had no gene match. CDR3 protein: CASSLAGTSKGMGYF. CDR3 sequence (DNA): TGTGCCAGCAGCTTAGCCGGGACTAGCAAAGGAATGGGGTATTTT.

This clonotype was seen a few times. The chain combines TRBV7-9 with TRBJ2-5; 8 bases match TRBD1. The V gene's germline CDR1 is SEHNR and CDR2 FQNEAQ (reference sequence). The CDR3 is made up of 16 amino acids. The V gene end was trimmed by 5 bases and the J gene end by 3 bases; junction bases not matched to a gene: 11. CDR3 residues: CASSLSRTGTEETQYF. CDR3 in DNA: TGTGCCAGCAGCCTCTCACGGACAGGGACGGAAGAGACCCAGTACTTC.

This clonotype has only a few counts. The chain links TRBV4-2 to TRBJ2-5, with D perhaps TRBD1 or TRBD2 (5 bases each). Germline V lookup: CDR1 LGHNA, CDR2 YNFKEQ. The CDR3 runs 12 residues. Between the trimmed V and J ends, which lost 3 bases and 3 bases, there was a span of 5 bases. The CDR3 spells CASSQGEETQYF. The CDR3 DNA reads as TGTGCCAGCAGCCAGGGGGAAGAGACCCAGTACTTC.

A few counts support this clonotype. J is TRBJ2-6 and V is TRBV25-1; D is undetermined. V was shortened by 3 bases and J by 0 bases, with 12 bases between the two germline ends. The CDR3 has 17 residues. From germline, CDR1 is MGHDK and CDR2 SYGVNS. CDR3 coding DNA: TGTGCCAGCAGTGAGCGCGGTCTCAGCTCTGGGGCCAACGTCCTGACTTTC. It yields the protein CASSERGLSSGANVLTF.